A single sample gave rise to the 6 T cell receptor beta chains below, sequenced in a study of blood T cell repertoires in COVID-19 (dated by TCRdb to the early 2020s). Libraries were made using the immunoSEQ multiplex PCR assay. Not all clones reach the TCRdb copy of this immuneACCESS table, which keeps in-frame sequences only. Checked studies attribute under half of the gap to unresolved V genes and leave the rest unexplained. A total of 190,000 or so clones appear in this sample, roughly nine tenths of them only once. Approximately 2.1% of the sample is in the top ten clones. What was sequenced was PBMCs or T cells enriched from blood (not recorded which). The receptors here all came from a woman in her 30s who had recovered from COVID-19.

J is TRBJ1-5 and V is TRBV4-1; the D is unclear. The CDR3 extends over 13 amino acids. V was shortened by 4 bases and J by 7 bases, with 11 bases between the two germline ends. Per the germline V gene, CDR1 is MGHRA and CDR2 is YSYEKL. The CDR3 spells CASSLTEEQPQHF. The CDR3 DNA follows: TGCGCCAGCAGCCTCACCGAGGAGCAGCCCCAGCATTTT.

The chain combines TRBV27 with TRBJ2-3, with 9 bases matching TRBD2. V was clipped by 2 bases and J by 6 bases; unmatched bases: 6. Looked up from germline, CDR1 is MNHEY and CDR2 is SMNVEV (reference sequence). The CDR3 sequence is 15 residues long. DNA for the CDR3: TGTGCCAGCAGTTTAGGTAGCGGGAGTTTCGATACGCAGTATTTT. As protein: CASSLGSGSFDTQYF.

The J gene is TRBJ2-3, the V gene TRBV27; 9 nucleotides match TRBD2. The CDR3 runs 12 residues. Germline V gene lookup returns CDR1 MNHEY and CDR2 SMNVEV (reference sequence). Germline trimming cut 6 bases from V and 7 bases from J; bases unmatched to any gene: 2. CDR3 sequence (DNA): TGTGCCAGCAGAAGCGGGGGGAATACGCAGTATTTT. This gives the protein CASRSGGNTQYF.

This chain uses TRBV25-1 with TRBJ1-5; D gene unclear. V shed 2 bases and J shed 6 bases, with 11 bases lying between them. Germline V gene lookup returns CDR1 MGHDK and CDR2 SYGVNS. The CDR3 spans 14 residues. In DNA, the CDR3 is TGTGCCAGCAGTGAACCATACGCCGGTCAGCCCCAGCATTTT. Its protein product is CASSEPYAGQPQHF.

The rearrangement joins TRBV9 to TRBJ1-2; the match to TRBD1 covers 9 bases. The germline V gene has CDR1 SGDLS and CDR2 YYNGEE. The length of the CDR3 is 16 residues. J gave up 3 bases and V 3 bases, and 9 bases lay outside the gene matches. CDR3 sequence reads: CASSARDRDFYYGYTF. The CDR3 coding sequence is TGTGCCAGCAGCGCCCGGGACAGGGATTTTTACTATGGCTACACCTTC.

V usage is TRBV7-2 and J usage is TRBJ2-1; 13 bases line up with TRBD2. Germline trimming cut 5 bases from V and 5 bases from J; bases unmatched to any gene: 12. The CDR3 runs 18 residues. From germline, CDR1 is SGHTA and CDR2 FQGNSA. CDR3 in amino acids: CASSPWTSGRGGNNEQFF. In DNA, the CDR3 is TGTGCCAGCAGCCCCTGGACTAGCGGGAGAGGGGGAAACAATGAGCAGTTCTTC. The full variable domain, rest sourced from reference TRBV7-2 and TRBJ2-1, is GAGVSQSPSNKVTEKGKDVELRCDPISGHTALYWYRQSLGQGLEFLIYFQGNSAPDKSGLPSDRFSAERTGGSVSTLTIQRTQQEDSAVYLCASSPWTSGRGGNNEQFFGPGTRLTVL.